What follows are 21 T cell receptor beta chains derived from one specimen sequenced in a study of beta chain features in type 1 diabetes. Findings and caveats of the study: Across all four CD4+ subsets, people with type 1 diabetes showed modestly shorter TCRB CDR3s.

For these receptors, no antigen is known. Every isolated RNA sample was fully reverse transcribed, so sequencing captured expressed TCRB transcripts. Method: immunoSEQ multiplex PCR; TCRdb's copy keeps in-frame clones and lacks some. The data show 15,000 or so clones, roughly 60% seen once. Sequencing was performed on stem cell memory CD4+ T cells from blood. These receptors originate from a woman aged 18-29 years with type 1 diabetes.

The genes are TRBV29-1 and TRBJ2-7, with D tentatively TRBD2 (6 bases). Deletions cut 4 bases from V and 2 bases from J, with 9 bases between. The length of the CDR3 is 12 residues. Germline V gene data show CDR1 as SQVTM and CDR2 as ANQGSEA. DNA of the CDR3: TGCAGCGTTGCTAGCGAGGCCTACGAGCAGTACTTC. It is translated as CSVASEAYEQYF.

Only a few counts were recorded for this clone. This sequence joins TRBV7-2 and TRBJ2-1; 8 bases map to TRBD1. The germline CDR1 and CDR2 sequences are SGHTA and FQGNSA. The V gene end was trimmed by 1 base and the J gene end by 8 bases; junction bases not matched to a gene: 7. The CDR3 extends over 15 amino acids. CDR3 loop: CASSLGGQGIHEQFF. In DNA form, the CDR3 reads TGTGCCAGCAGCTTAGGCGGACAGGGTATCCATGAGCAGTTCTTC.

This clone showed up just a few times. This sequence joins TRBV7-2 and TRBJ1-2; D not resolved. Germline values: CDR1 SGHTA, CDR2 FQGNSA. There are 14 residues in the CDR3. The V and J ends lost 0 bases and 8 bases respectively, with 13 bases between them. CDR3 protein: CASSLAGRTGGYTF. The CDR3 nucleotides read TGTGCCAGCAGCTTAGCGGGCCGCACGGGGGGCTACACCTTC.

The CDR3 DNA reads TGTGCCAGTACCGCACCCCGCCAGGGAAATATGAACACTGAAGCTTTCTTT. It specifies CASTAPRQGNMNTEAFF. The rearrangement links TRBV19 to TRBJ1-1, with D perhaps matching TRBD1 (5 bases). The germline V and J ends were trimmed by 7 bases and 0 bases, with 21 bases remaining between them. CDR1 is LNHDA and CDR2 is SQIVND in the germline V gene (reference sequence). The CDR3 is made up of 17 amino acids. The full variable domain, rest sourced from reference TRBV19 and TRBJ1-1, is DGGITQSPKYLFRKEGQNVTLSCEQNLNHDAMYWYRQDPGQGLRLIYYSQIVNDFQKGDIAEGYSVSREKKESFPLTVTSAQKNPTAFYLCASTAPRQGNMNTEAFFGQGTRLTVV.

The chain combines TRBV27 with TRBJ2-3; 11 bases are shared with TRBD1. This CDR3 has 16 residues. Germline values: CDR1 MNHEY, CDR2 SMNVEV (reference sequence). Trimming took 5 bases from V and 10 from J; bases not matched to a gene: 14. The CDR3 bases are TGTGCCAGCAGTCCGCTGGACAGGGGGCGCATAGAACCGCAGTATTTT. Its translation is CASSPLDRGRIEPQYF.

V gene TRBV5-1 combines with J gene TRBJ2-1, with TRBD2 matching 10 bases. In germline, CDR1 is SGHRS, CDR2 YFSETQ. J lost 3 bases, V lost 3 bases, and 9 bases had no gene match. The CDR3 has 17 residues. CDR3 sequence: CASSSGASGGYYNEQFF. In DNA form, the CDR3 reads TGCGCCAGCAGCTCCGGGGCTAGCGGGGGTTACTACAATGAGCAGTTCTTC. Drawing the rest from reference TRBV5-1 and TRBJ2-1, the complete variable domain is KAGVTQTPRYLIKTRGQQVTLSCSPISGHRSVSWYQQTPGQGLQFLFEYFSETQRNKGNFPGRFSGRQFSNSRSEMNVSTLELGDSALYLCASSSGASGGYYNEQFFGPGTRLTVL.

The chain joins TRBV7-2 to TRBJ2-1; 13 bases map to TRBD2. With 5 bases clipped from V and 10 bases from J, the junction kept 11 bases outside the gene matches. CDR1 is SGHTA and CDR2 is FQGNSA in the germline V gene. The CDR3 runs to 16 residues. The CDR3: CASSPPPGLAGKEQFF. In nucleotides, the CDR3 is TGTGCCAGCAGCCCGCCCCCGGGACTAGCGGGGAAAGAGCAGTTCTTC. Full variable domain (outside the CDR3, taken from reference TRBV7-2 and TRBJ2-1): GAGVSQSPSNKVTEKGKDVELRCDPISGHTALYWYRQSLGQGLEFLIYFQGNSAPDKSGLPSDRFSAERTGGSVSTLTIQRTQQEDSAVYLCASSPPPGLAGKEQFFGPGTRLTVL.

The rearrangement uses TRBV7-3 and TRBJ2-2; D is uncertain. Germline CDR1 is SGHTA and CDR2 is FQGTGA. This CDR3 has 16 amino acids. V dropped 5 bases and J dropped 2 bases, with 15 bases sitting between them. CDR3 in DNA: TGTGCCAGCAGCATAGGCCCCCCGGGTAACACCGGGGAGCTGTTTTTT. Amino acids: CASSIGPPGNTGELFF.

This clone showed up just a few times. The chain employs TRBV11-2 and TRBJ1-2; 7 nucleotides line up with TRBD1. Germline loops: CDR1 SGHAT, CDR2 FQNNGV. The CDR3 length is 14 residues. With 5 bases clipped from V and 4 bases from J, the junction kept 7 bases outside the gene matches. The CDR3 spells CASSLSGTAYGYTF. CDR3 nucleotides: TGTGCCAGCAGCCTATCCGGGACAGCCTATGGCTACACCTTC. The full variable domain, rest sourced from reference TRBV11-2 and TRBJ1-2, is EAGVAQSPRYKIIEKRQSVAFWCNPISGHATLYWYQQILGQGPKLLIQFQNNGVVDDSQLPKDRFSAERLKGVDSTLKIQPAKLEDSAVYLCASSLSGTAYGYTFGSGTRLTVV.

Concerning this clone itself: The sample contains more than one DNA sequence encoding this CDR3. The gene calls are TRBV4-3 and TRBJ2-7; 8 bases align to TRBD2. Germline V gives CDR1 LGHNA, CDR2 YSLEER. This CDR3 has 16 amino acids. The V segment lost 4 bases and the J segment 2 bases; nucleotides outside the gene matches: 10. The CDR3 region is CASSPSGGVETYEQYF. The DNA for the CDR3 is TGCGCCAGCAGCCCATCGGGGGGGGTGGAGACCTACGAGCAGTACTTC.

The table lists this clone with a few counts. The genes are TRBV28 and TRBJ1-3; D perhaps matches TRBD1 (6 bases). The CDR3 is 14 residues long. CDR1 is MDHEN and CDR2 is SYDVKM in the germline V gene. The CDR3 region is CATTGNGYGNTIYF. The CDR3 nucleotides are TGTGCGACCACAGGGAATGGATACGGAAACACCATATATTTT.

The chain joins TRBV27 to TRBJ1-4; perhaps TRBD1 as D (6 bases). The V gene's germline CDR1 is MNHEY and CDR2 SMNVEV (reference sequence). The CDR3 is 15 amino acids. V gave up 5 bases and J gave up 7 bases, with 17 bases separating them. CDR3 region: CASSPPGTGREKLFF. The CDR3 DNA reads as TGTGCCAGCAGTCCCCCCGGAACAGGGCGTGAAAAACTGTTTTTT.

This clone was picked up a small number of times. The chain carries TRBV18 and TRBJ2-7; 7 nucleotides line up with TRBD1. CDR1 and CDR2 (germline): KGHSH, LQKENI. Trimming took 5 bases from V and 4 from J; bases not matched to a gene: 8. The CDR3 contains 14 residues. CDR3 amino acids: CASSVGGRDYEQYF. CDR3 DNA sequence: TGTGCCAGCTCAGTAGGGGGCCGTGATTACGAGCAGTACTTC.

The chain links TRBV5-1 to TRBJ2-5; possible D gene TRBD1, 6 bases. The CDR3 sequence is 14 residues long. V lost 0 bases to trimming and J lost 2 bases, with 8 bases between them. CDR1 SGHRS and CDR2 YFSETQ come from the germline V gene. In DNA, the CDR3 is TGCGCCAGCAGCTTGGCAGGACAGCAAGAGACCCAGTACTTC. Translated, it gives CASSLAGQQETQYF.

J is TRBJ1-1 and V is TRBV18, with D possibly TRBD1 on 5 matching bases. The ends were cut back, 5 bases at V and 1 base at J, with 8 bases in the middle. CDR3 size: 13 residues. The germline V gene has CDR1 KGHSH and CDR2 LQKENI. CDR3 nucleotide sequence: TGTGCCAGCTCATTTCAGGGGAACACTGAAGCTTTCTTT. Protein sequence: CASSFQGNTEAFF.

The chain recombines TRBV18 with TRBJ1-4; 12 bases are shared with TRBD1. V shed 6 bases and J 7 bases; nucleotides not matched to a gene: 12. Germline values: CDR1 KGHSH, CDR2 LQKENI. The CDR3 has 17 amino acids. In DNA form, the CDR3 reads TGTGCCAGCTCCCCCGGGACAGGGGGCGGCGCGGCTGAAAAACTGTTTTTT. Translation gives CASSPGTGGGAAEKLFF.

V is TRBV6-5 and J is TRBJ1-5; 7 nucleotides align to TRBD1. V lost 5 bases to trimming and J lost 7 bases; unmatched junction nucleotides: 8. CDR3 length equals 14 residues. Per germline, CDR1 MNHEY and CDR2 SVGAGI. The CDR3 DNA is TGTGCCAGCAGTGGAACAACAGGGGCCCAGCCCCAGCATTTT. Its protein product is CASSGTTGAQPQHF.

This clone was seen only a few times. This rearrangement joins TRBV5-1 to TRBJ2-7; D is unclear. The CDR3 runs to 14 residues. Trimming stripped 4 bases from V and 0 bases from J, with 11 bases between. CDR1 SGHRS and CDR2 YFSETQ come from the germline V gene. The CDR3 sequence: CASSAQEFSYEQYF. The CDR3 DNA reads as TGCGCCAGCAGCGCGCAGGAATTCTCCTACGAGCAGTACTTC.

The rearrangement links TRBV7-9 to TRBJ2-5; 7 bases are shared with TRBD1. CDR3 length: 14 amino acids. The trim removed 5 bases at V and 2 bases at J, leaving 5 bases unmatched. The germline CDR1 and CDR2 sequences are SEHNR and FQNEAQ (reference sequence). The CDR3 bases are TGTGCCAGCAGCCCGAAGGGACAGCAAGAGACCCAGTACTTC. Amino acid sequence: CASSPKGQQETQYF.

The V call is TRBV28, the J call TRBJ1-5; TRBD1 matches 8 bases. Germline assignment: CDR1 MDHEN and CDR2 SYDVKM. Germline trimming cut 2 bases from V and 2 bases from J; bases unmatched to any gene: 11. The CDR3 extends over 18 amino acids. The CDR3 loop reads CASSLIRTGYFRNQPQHF. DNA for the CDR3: TGTGCCAGCAGTTTAATTCGGACAGGGTATTTTCGCAATCAGCCCCAGCATTTT.

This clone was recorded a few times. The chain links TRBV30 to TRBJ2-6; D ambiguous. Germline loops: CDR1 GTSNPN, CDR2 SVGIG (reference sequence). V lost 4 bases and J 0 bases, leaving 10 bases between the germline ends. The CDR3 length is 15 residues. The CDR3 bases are TGTGCCTGGACCGCCGGTACCTCTGGGGCCAACGTCCTGACTTTC. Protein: CAWTAGTSGANVLTF.